These 32 T cell receptor beta chains were all obtained from the same sample, sequenced in a study of blood T cell repertoires in COVID-19. Profiling relied on immunoSEQ multiplex PCR, and the TCRdb table lists in-frame clones only, not all of them. The sample lists over 50,000 clones; about nine tenths were seen once. The sequenced sample consisted of peripheral blood. The source of these receptors is a man aged 50 to 59 with active COVID-19.

The chain recombines TRBV2 with TRBJ2-7; the D gene is possibly TRBD2 (6 bases). The V and J ends lost 4 bases and 7 bases respectively, with 14 bases between them. The germline gives CDR1 SNHLY, CDR2 FYNNEI. The CDR3 loop spans 13 amino acids. CDR3 loop: CASSVPRGGEQYF. CDR3 DNA: TGTGCCAGCAGTGTGCCGCGGGGCGGGGAGCAGTACTTC. Supplemented by reference TRBV2 and TRBJ2-7, the full variable domain reads EPEVTQTPSHQVTQMGQEVILRCVPISNHLYFYWYRQILGQKVEFLVSFYNNEISEKSEIFDDQFSVERPDGSNFTLKIRSTKLEDSAMYFCASSVPRGGEQYFGPGTRLTVT.

The chain employs TRBV28 and TRBJ1-2, with D unresolved. There are 12 residues in the CDR3. Trimming pared 5 bases from V and 8 bases from J, leaving 12 bases between. Germline lookup yields CDR1 MDHEN and CDR2 SYDVKM. CDR3 in amino acids: CASSTQFQGYTF. The CDR3 bases are TGTGCCAGCAGTACCCAATTCCAGGGCTACACCTTC.

CDR3 bases: TGTGCCAGCAGCTTAAGACCAGCGGGAGGTCCTATAGCTAGCACAGATACGCAGTATTTT. Protein sequence: CASSLRPAGGPIASTDTQYF. The rearrangement links TRBV7-3 to TRBJ2-3; TRBD2 aligns across 9 bases. The V gene's germline CDR1 is SGHTA and CDR2 FQGTGA. The CDR3 is 20 residues long. V shed 1 base and J 0 bases; nucleotides not matched to a gene: 14.

The rearrangement joins TRBV28 to TRBJ1-2; D not resolved. Germline lookup yields CDR1 MDHEN and CDR2 SYDVKM. Trimming took 2 bases from V and 7 from J, leaving 8 bases between them. This CDR3 contains 12 residues. The CDR3 here is CASSLDGGGYTF. DNA of the CDR3: TGTGCCAGCAGTTTAGACGGCGGTGGCTACACCTTC.

V usage is TRBV30 and J usage is TRBJ2-7; TRBD1 matches 9 bases. The CDR3 is made up of 11 amino acids. The trim removed 5 bases at V and 6 bases at J, leaving 2 bases unmatched. Germline V gives CDR1 GTSNPN, CDR2 SVGIG (reference sequence). The CDR3 nucleotides are TGTGCCTGGGGGACAGGGATCGAGCAGTACTTC. This encodes CAWGTGIEQYF. Full variable domain (remainder filled in from reference TRBV30 and TRBJ2-7): SQTIHQWPATLVQPVGSPLSLECTVEGTSNPNLYWYRQAAGRGLQLLFYSVGIGQISSEVPQNLSASRPQDRQFILSSKKLLLSDSGFYLCAWGTGIEQYFGPGTRLTVT.

This chain joins TRBV28 and TRBJ1-2; 7 nucleotides match TRBD1. This CDR3 spans 12 amino acids. Germline CDR1 and CDR2: MDHEN and SYDVKM. With V trimmed by 5 bases and J by 5 bases, 2 bases remained unmatched. The CDR3 region is CASSVQGYGYTF. The CDR3 DNA is TGTGCCAGCAGTGTACAGGGGTATGGCTACACCTTC.

This rearrangement joins TRBV4-1 to TRBJ2-7; D may be TRBD2 (6 bases). The CDR3 sequence is 15 residues long. With 8 bases removed from V and 0 bases from J, the gap between germline ends came to 17 bases. Per germline, CDR1 MGHRA and CDR2 YSYEKL. CDR3 loop: CASGNLATVSYEQYF. The CDR3 coding sequence is TGCGCCAGCGGAAATCTAGCGACCGTCTCCTACGAGCAGTACTTC.

This clone turned up a few times. This chain joins TRBV27 and TRBJ1-1; D perhaps matches TRBD1 (6 bases). Trimming stripped 3 bases from V and 1 base from J, with 15 bases between. The CDR3 consists of 16 residues. From germline, CDR1 is MNHEY and CDR2 SMNVEV (reference sequence). This CDR3 reads CASSFQLQGKNTEAFF. CDR3 nucleotides: TGTGCCAGCAGTTTCCAACTACAGGGAAAGAACACTGAAGCTTTCTTT.

This clone was recorded only once. The rearrangement links TRBV2 to TRBJ1-1; D is ambiguous. There are 12 residues in the CDR3. Germline V gives CDR1 SNHLY, CDR2 FYNNEI. Trimming took off 10 bases at V and 1 base at J, with 10 bases between the two ends. This CDR3 reads CATTYENTEAFF. The CDR3 region has the DNA TGTGCCACCACTTACGAGAACACTGAAGCTTTCTTT.

The rearrangement links TRBV4-1 to TRBJ1-4; 7 bases line up with TRBD1. The CDR3 contains 17 residues. Germline CDR1 reads MGHRA; CDR2 reads YSYEKL. Losses at the gene ends were 0 bases for V and 0 bases for J; bases not matched to a gene: 4. CDR3 region: CASSQEGDSATNEKLFF. CDR3 DNA: TGCGCCAGCAGCCAAGAAGGGGACAGTGCAACTAATGAAAAACTGTTTTTT.

The chain has TRBV28 and TRBJ2-1; 12 bases fit TRBD2. The CDR3 totals 16 residues. Germline CDR1 and CDR2: MDHEN and SYDVKM. V lost 5 bases to trimming and J lost 8 bases; unmatched junction nucleotides: 10. The CDR3 spells CASSPRRLAGVDEQFF. Written as DNA, the CDR3 is TGTGCCAGCAGTCCCCGGCGACTAGCGGGAGTCGATGAGCAGTTCTTC.

The chain joins TRBV19 to TRBJ2-6, with 9 bases that match TRBD1. This CDR3 contains 22 residues. CDR1 is LNHDA, CDR2 SQIVND, per germline (reference sequence). Trimming removed 9 bases from V and 3 bases from J; junction bases left unmatched: 27. In DNA form, the CDR3 reads TGTGCCAGCTCCAGTGGGAGTGGGAGGAGGACAGGGGCCTCGGGTGGGGCCAACGTCCTGACTTTC. It is translated as CASSSGSGRRTGASGGANVLTF.

The chain couples TRBV28 to TRBJ1-4; TRBD1 aligns across 8 bases. Germline lookup yields CDR1 MDHEN and CDR2 SYDVKM. The V gene end was trimmed by 4 bases and the J gene end by 3 bases; junction bases not matched to a gene: 4. The CDR3 has 15 amino acids. The DNA for the CDR3 is TGTGCCAGCAGTTCGGGGACAGGATCTAATGAAAAACTGTTTTTT. Its protein product is CASSSGTGSNEKLFF.

This clone was recorded once. This chain joins TRBV19 and TRBJ1-2, with D possibly being TRBD1 (5 bases). Trimming took off 4 bases at V and 2 bases at J, with 8 bases between the two ends. The CDR3 spans 13 residues. Germline-derived CDR1 and CDR2 are LNHDA and SQIVND (reference sequence). The CDR3 is CASSNSGNYGYTF. The DNA for the CDR3 is TGTGCCAGTAGTAACTCAGGGAACTATGGCTACACCTTC. Complete variable domain (other parts from reference TRBV19 and TRBJ1-2): DGGITQSPKYLFRKEGQNVTLSCEQNLNHDAMYWYRQDPGQGLRLIYYSQIVNDFQKGDIAEGYSVSREKKESFPLTVTSAQKNPTAFYLCASSNSGNYGYTFGSGTRLTVV.

CDR3 sequence reads: CAIKGTSGPNTGELFF. The CDR3 region has the DNA TGTGCCATCAAAGGGACTAGCGGGCCGAACACCGGGGAGCTGTTTTTT. The chain couples TRBV10-3 to TRBJ2-2, with 12 bases aligning to TRBD2. J was trimmed by 0 bases and V by 7 bases; bases with no gene match: 3. The V gene's germline CDR1 is ENHRY and CDR2 SYGVKD. There are 16 residues in the CDR3.

This chain links TRBV29-1 with TRBJ2-3; 8 bases are shared with TRBD2. The germline gives CDR1 SQVTM, CDR2 ANQGSEA. The V gene end was trimmed by 5 bases and the J gene end by 4 bases; junction bases not matched to a gene: 17. The CDR3 sequence is 17 residues long. The CDR3, as DNA: TGCAGCGTTCCCGCCGGACTAGGGACGGGAGGGGCAGATACGCAGTATTTT. It specifies CSVPAGLGTGGADTQYF.

This clone was detected once. This rearrangement joins TRBV5-1 to TRBJ1-2; the D gene is possibly TRBD1 (6 bases). Looked up from germline, CDR1 is SGHRS and CDR2 is YFSETQ. The CDR3 has 14 residues. V was clipped by 2 bases and J by 5 bases, with 13 bases between them. The CDR3: CASSFSTGRYGYTF. As DNA, the CDR3 is TGCGCCAGCAGCTTCTCGACAGGACGGTATGGCTACACCTTC.

The chain couples TRBV9 to TRBJ1-4; D is uncertain. V was clipped by 0 bases and J by 6 bases, with 12 bases between them. The CDR3 contains 15 residues. Germline V gives CDR1 SGDLS, CDR2 YYNGEE. The CDR3 DNA sequence: TGTGCCAGCAGCGTAGAAGGGTCGGGGTATGAAAAACTGTTTTTT. As protein: CASSVEGSGYEKLFF.

The chain is built from TRBV7-9 and TRBJ2-7, with 11 nucleotides matching TRBD1. With 4 bases clipped from V and 4 bases from J, the junction kept 9 bases outside the gene matches. Germline V CDR1 and CDR2: SEHNR, FQNEAQ (reference sequence). The CDR3 runs 16 residues. The CDR3 spells CASSSPRDRGGYEQYF. In nucleotides, the CDR3 is TGTGCCAGCAGCTCCCCCCGGGACAGGGGGGGGTACGAGCAGTACTTC.

This chain connects TRBV11-1 to TRBJ2-3; the match to TRBD1 covers 8 bases. Germline CDR1 SGHAT, CDR2 FQDESV (reference sequence). Unmatched junction bases numbered 5, after V lost 6 bases and J lost 0 bases. The CDR3 extends over 15 amino acids. The CDR3 DNA is TGTGCCAGCAGAACCAGGGGGCGCAGCACAGATACGCAGTATTTT. Amino acid sequence: CASRTRGRSTDTQYF.

This clone has only one observation. The V gene is TRBV18, the J gene TRBJ1-1, with D uncertain. The CDR3 covers 15 residues. Trimming took 6 bases from V and 1 from J, leaving 15 bases between them. Per germline, CDR1 KGHSH and CDR2 LQKENI. Here the CDR3 reads CASSLGGGSNTEAFF. The CDR3 DNA follows: TGTGCCAGCTCCCTTGGCGGAGGGTCGAACACTGAAGCTTTCTTT. Drawing the rest from reference TRBV18 and TRBJ1-1, the complete variable domain is NAGVMQNPRHLVRRRGQEARLRCSPMKGHSHVYWYRQLPEEGLKFMVYLQKENIIDESGMPKERFSAEFPKEGPSILRIQQVVRGDSAAYFCASSLGGGSNTEAFFGQGTRLTVV.

The chain has TRBV7-6 and TRBJ2-4, with D tentatively TRBD2 (5 bases). Trimming took off 5 bases at V and 5 bases at J, with 22 bases between the two ends. Germline CDR1 reads SGHVS; CDR2 reads FNYEAQ. The CDR3 is made up of 17 amino acids. The CDR3: CASSLDGMGHEENIQYF. The CDR3 bases are TGTGCCAGCAGCCTCGACGGGATGGGTCACGAGGAAAACATTCAGTACTTC.

The chain joins TRBV5-4 to TRBJ1-3; D is possibly TRBD1 (5 bases). The CDR3 spans 15 residues. V was trimmed by 2 bases and J by 0 bases, leaving 9 bases between them. The V gene's germline CDR1 is SGHNT and CDR2 YYREEE (reference sequence). CDR3 DNA sequence: TGTGCCAGCAGCTTAGGACACAGCTCTGGAAACACCATATATTTT. Translated: CASSLGHSSGNTIYF.

The rearrangement joins TRBV28 to TRBJ2-6, with 11 bases aligning to TRBD1. Looked up from germline, CDR1 is MDHEN and CDR2 is SYDVKM. The CDR3 loop spans 16 amino acids. The J segment lost 2 bases and the V segment lost 7 bases, leaving 4 bases of the junction unmatched. The CDR3 protein is CASKPGQGAGANVLTF. CDR3 nucleotides: TGTGCCAGCAAACCGGGACAGGGGGCTGGGGCCAACGTCCTGACTTTC.

This clone has just one count. This chain connects TRBV5-6 to TRBJ1-6; D not resolved. The germline gives CDR1 SGHDT, CDR2 YYEEEE. This CDR3 has 13 amino acids. Trimming removed 2 bases at V and 13 bases at J, with 13 bases between. In DNA form, the CDR3 reads TGTGCCAGCAGCTTCTCGGGTCAAATCCCCCTCCACTTT. The encoded protein is CASSFSGQIPLHF.

The CDR3: CASRGLAGAQETQYF. The CDR3 nucleotides read TGTGCCAGCAGAGGCCTAGCGGGCGCTCAAGAGACCCAGTACTTC. The chain is built from TRBV28 and TRBJ2-5; 8 nucleotides align to TRBD2. V was pared by 6 bases and J by 2 bases, with 8 bases of the junction left unmatched. CDR3 size: 15 residues. Germline V gene lookup returns CDR1 MDHEN and CDR2 SYDVKM.

The chain employs TRBV3-1 (or the pseudogene TRBV3-2) and TRBJ2-7; 9 nucleotides line up with TRBD2. The ends lost 3 bases at V and 2 bases at J; junction bases unmatched: 5. CDR1 and CDR2 from the germline V gene are LGHDT and YNNKEL (reference sequence). The CDR3 extends over 15 amino acids. Here the CDR3 DNA reads TGTGCCAGCAGCCAGGGACTAGCCTTGACCTACGAGCAGTACTTC. It is translated as CASSQGLALTYEQYF.

The rearrangement joins TRBV6-5 to TRBJ1-2, with 10 nucleotides matching TRBD1. Trimming cost V 6 bases and J 8 bases; bases outside gene matches: 12. This CDR3 has 15 residues. Germline-derived CDR1 and CDR2 are MNHEY and SVGAGI. The CDR3 DNA is TGTGCCAGCAGCTCCGTGGGGGACAGGGGAGTGGGCTACACCTTC. It translates to CASSSVGDRGVGYTF.

V usage is TRBV19 and J usage is TRBJ2-3, with a weak D call TRBD2 (5 bases). The CDR3 length is 14 residues. V lost 3 bases, J lost 3 bases, and 10 bases lay in between. The V gene's germline CDR1 is LNHDA and CDR2 SQIVND (reference sequence). The CDR3 is CASSIRGLTDTQYF. CDR3 in DNA: TGTGCCAGTAGTATCAGAGGGCTTACAGATACGCAGTATTTT.

The rearrangement uses TRBV7-2 and TRBJ2-1; D gene uncertain. The CDR3 loop spans 14 amino acids. Trimming removed 3 bases from V and 2 bases from J, with 8 bases in between. From germline, CDR1 is SGHTA and CDR2 FQGNSA. For the CDR3, the DNA is TGTGCCAGCAGCTTGGCCCCTGCCTACAATGAGCAGTTCTTC. Protein: CASSLAPAYNEQFF.

The V gene is TRBV6-2 or TRBV6-3, the J gene TRBJ2-1; TRBD2 aligns across 7 bases. This CDR3 comprises 14 residues. The germline CDR1 and CDR2 sequences are MNHEY and SVGEGT. V trimming: 0 bases; J trimming: 8 bases; junction bases outside the gene matches: 4. Here the CDR3 reads CASSYSTSLDEQFF. The CDR3 bases are TGTGCCAGCAGTTACTCGACTAGCTTGGATGAGCAGTTCTTC.

The CDR3: CATSDFSETQYF. The DNA for the CDR3 is TGTGCCACCAGTGATTTTTCGGAGACCCAGTACTTC. The chain couples TRBV24-1 to TRBJ2-5; D unresolved. The CDR3 contains 12 residues. Trimming pared 1 base from V and 5 bases from J, leaving 4 bases between. CDR1 and CDR2 (germline): KGHDR, SFDVKD.